These 15 T cell receptor beta chains originate from one sample sequenced in a study of blood T cell repertoires in COVID-19. Profiling relied on immunoSEQ multiplex PCR, and the TCRdb table lists in-frame clones only, not all of them. Of roughly 500,000 clones listed, approximately 85% are singletons. The specimen was peripheral blood. These receptors all come from a human donor in a cohort sampled during active COVID-19.

The J gene is TRBJ2-2, the V gene TRBV11-2; 7 nucleotides agree with TRBD2. Germline loops: CDR1 SGHAT, CDR2 FQNNGV. The V and J ends lost 3 bases and 6 bases, in that order; junction bases with no gene match: 13. The CDR3 sequence is 17 residues long. CDR3 protein: CASSFDGLDRSPGELFF. CDR3 nucleotide sequence: TGTGCCAGCAGCTTCGACGGACTAGATCGTAGTCCCGGGGAGCTGTTTTTT.

The chain links TRBV19 to TRBJ1-2, with 8 bases fitting TRBD1. The germline CDR1 and CDR2 sequences are LNHDA and SQIVND (reference sequence). V shed 5 bases, J shed 4 bases, and the junction held 6 bases outside the gene matches. This CDR3 spans 14 amino acids. The CDR3 bases are TGTGCCAGTAGTGCCCTCGACAGGGGCTATGGCTACACCTTC. Protein sequence: CASSALDRGYGYTF.

The CDR3 region is CASSPGSQGGNTIYF. The CDR3 region has the DNA TGCGCCAGCAGCCCAGGGTCTCAAGGTGGAAACACCATATATTTT. The V call is TRBV5-1, the J call TRBJ1-3, with D possibly TRBD1 on 5 matching bases. The V gene's germline CDR1 is SGHRS and CDR2 YFSETQ. V shed 4 bases and J shed 3 bases, with 14 bases lying between them. This CDR3 has 15 amino acids.

The V gene is TRBV3-1 (or the pseudogene TRBV3-2), the J gene TRBJ1-2; D unresolved. The CDR3 is 12 residues long. The V end was cut by 6 bases, the J end by 3 bases, with 8 bases between. Germline-derived CDR1 and CDR2 are LGHDT and YNNKEL (reference sequence). CDR3 bases: TGTGCCAGCAGGTCCAACTACTATGGCTACACCTTC. Translation: CASRSNYYGYTF.

This sequence joins TRBV27 and TRBJ1-5, with TRBD1 as a possible D gene (6 bases). This CDR3 has 13 residues. Trimming pared 5 bases from V and 7 bases from J, leaving 12 bases between. The germline gives CDR1 MNHEY, CDR2 SMNVEV (reference sequence). This CDR3 reads CASSRRGGQPQHF. The CDR3 bases are TGTGCCAGCAGTCGCAGGGGTGGACAGCCCCAGCATTTT.

The chain links TRBV11-1 to TRBJ2-1; tentative D call: TRBD1 (5 bases). Germline V CDR1 and CDR2: SGHAT, FQDESV (reference sequence). The CDR3 runs 13 residues. The V gene lost 1 base and the J gene lost 8 bases, with 9 bases spanning the gap. The CDR3 reads CASSLVRADEQFF. CDR3 coding DNA: TGTGCCAGCAGCTTAGTCAGGGCCGATGAGCAGTTCTTC.

About this clone: The same CDR3 also results from other DNA sequences found in this sample. V gene TRBV27 combines with J gene TRBJ2-2, with D unclear. With 5 bases removed from V and 0 bases from J, the gap between germline ends came to 4 bases. CDR3 size: 13 residues. From germline, CDR1 is MNHEY and CDR2 SMNVEV (reference sequence). The DNA of the CDR3 is TGTGCCAGCAGTCTAACGAACACCGGGGAGCTGTTTTTT. Protein: CASSLTNTGELFF.

This chain joins TRBV5-1 and TRBJ2-2, with D perhaps matching TRBD2 (6 bases). Trimming took 5 bases from V and 6 from J, leaving 14 bases between them. CDR1 SGHRS and CDR2 YFSETQ come from the germline V gene. The CDR3 totals 14 residues. CDR3 sequence reads: CASRLASGAGELFF. In DNA, the CDR3 is TGCGCCAGCAGGCTTGCATCGGGGGCCGGGGAGCTGTTTTTT.

The genes are TRBV29-1 and TRBJ2-1; 10 bases align to TRBD1. This CDR3 has 13 residues. Germline CDR1 is SQVTM and CDR2 is ANQGSEA. CDR3 DNA: TGCAGGGCCGGGACAGGGGAATACAATGAGCAGTTCTTC. Encoded protein: CRAGTGEYNEQFF.

The genes are TRBV30 and TRBJ1-3, with D perhaps TRBD1 (6 bases). Germline values: CDR1 GTSNPN, CDR2 SVGIG (reference sequence). The CDR3 sequence is 15 residues long. The V end lost 3 bases, the J end lost 4 bases, and 16 bases lay between the germline ends. CDR3 residues: CAWRGRGIFGNTIYF. DNA for the CDR3: TGTGCCTGGAGGGGCAGGGGTATATTCGGAAACACCATATATTTT. Drawing the rest from reference TRBV30 and TRBJ1-3, the complete variable domain is SQTIHQWPATLVQPVGSPLSLECTVEGTSNPNLYWYRQAAGRGLQLLFYSVGIGQISSEVPQNLSASRPQDRQFILSSKKLLLSDSGFYLCAWRGRGIFGNTIYFGEGSWLTVV.

V usage is TRBV27 and J usage is TRBJ1-2; 8 bases agree with TRBD1. V trimming: 6 bases; J trimming: 8 bases; junction bases outside the gene matches: 11. Germline V gives CDR1 MNHEY, CDR2 SMNVEV (reference sequence). There are 14 residues in the CDR3. The CDR3 DNA reads TGTGCCAGCAGGCGCGACAGGGGTTCGGGAGGCTACACCTTC. Amino acids: CASRRDRGSGGYTF.

In its sample, this clone was seen once. This rearrangement joins TRBV30 to TRBJ1-2; no reliable D call. CDR3 size: 16 residues. Between the trimmed V and J ends, which lost 1 base and 5 bases, there was a span of 20 bases. Per germline, CDR1 GTSNPN and CDR2 SVGIG (reference sequence). CDR3 sequence: CAWSALGGLADYGYTF. The CDR3, as DNA: TGTGCCTGGAGTGCCCTAGGAGGGCTGGCGGATTATGGCTACACCTTC.

J is TRBJ1-4 and V is TRBV7-2; tentatively, D is TRBD1 (6 bases). The germline V gene encodes CDR1 SGHTA and CDR2 FQGNSA. The CDR3 covers 16 residues. V was clipped by 8 bases and J by 8 bases, with 24 bases between them. The CDR3, as DNA: TGTGCCAGCTCTCCCACGGGGGGAGGGGGAGGAGAAAAACTGTTTTTT. This translates into CASSPTGGGGGEKLFF.

As regards this clone: The sample has other DNA sequences that encode this CDR3 too. The rearrangement joins TRBV5-1 to TRBJ2-7; 13 nucleotides line up with TRBD2. The germline V gene has CDR1 SGHRS and CDR2 YFSETQ. The CDR3 runs to 15 residues. V was clipped by 4 bases and J by 2 bases; unmatched bases: 3. The CDR3 sequence: CASSPGLAGAYEQYF. In DNA form, the CDR3 reads TGCGCCAGCAGCCCCGGACTAGCGGGAGCCTACGAGCAGTACTTC. Full variable domain (remainder filled in from reference TRBV5-1 and TRBJ2-7): KAGVTQTPRYLIKTRGQQVTLSCSPISGHRSVSWYQQTPGQGLQFLFEYFSETQRNKGNFPGRFSGRQFSNSRSEMNVSTLELGDSALYLCASSPGLAGAYEQYFGPGTRLTVT.

The rearrangement uses TRBV29-1 and TRBJ2-5; D may be TRBD2 (6 bases). From germline, CDR1 is SQVTM and CDR2 ANQGSEA. Trimming took 8 bases from V and 5 from J, leaving 15 bases between them. The CDR3 extends over 12 amino acids. The CDR3 DNA reads as TGCAGCACCGAGGAGGGTGGGGAGACCCAGTACTTC. Protein product: CSTEEGGETQYF.